The 23 T cell receptor beta chains given below trace back to one sample, sequenced in a study of T cells in Graves' hyperthyroidism and ophthalmopathy. Amplification of TCR beta CDR3 regions was performed using RNA transcripts as template. An initial round of RT-PCR targeting the TCR CDR3 relied on the HTBI primer set. TCRdb reprocessed the multiplex PCR reads via MiXCR and lists one record per CDR3 protein. The table has roughly 500,000 distinct CDR3 sequences, 14% seen once. The specimen sequenced was blood. These receptors were obtained from a woman in her twenties or thirties with Graves' hyperthyroidism that later progressed to Graves' ophthalmopathy.

This clonotype has at least ten counts. The chain joins TRBV11-3 to TRBJ2-2; D is ambiguous. The CDR3 contains 14 residues. Germline-derived CDR1 and CDR2 are SGHNT and YENEEA. V shed 3 bases and J shed 3 bases, with 8 bases lying between them. In DNA form, the CDR3 reads TGTGCCAGCAGCTTCGGGTTAGACACCGGGGAGCTGTTTTTT. Translation gives CASSFGLDTGELFF.

This clonotype was seen more than once but under ten times. V and J are TRBV6-2 or TRBV6-3 and TRBJ2-7; D could derive from TRBD1 or TRBD2 (6 bases each). V lost 5 bases to trimming and J lost 8 bases, with 13 bases between them. Germline-derived CDR1 and CDR2 are MNHEY and SVGEGT. CDR3 length equals 12 residues. Here the CDR3 DNA reads TGTGCCAGCAGTCGGGGGCTCTGGAAGCAGTACTTC. The encoded protein is CASSRGLWKQYF.

The sample holds many counts of this clonotype. The chain is built from TRBV29-1 and TRBJ1-1; tentative D call: TRBD1 (5 bases). The CDR3 consists of 13 residues. The germline gives CDR1 SQVTM, CDR2 ANQGSEA. V was cut by 4 bases and J by 1 base, with 10 bases left in between. The CDR3 nucleotides read TGCAGCGTTGTGGGACTGGGGAACACTGAAGCTTTCTTT. Its protein product is CSVVGLGNTEAFF.

This clonotype was observed many times. This rearrangement joins TRBV28 to TRBJ2-5; 9 bases are shared with TRBD1. This CDR3 contains 14 residues. Per germline, CDR1 MDHEN and CDR2 SYDVKM. V dropped 8 bases and J dropped 4; count of bases not matched to a gene: 8. In DNA, the CDR3 is TGTGCCAGCGTCCGGGACAGGGAGCGAGAGACCCAGTACTTC. It specifies CASVRDRERETQYF.

This clonotype was seen many times. The chain has TRBV5-1 and TRBJ2-3, with 7 bases aligning to TRBD2. CDR1 is SGHRS, CDR2 YFSETQ, per germline. This CDR3 has 17 residues. The ends lost 2 bases at V and 2 bases at J; junction bases unmatched: 11. The CDR3 loop is CASSFRREKAPTDTQYF. The CDR3 bases are TGCGCCAGCAGCTTCCGGCGGGAGAAGGCGCCCACAGATACGCAGTATTTT.

This clonotype appeared a few times. The chain has TRBV25-1 and TRBJ1-5, with D perhaps TRBD1 (6 bases). V was pared by 2 bases and J by 7 bases, with 15 bases between. CDR3 length: 15 amino acids. From germline, CDR1 is MGHDK and CDR2 SYGVNS. The CDR3 loop reads CASSEEEQGSQPQHF. The DNA for the CDR3 is TGTGCCAGCAGTGAAGAAGAACAGGGTTCCCAGCCCCAGCATTTT.

The rearrangement links TRBV5-4 to TRBJ1-1; D perhaps matches TRBD1 (6 bases). V gave up 0 bases and J gave up 4 bases, with 13 bases separating them. Looked up from germline, CDR1 is SGHNT and CDR2 is YYREEE (reference sequence). The CDR3 is 15 residues long. In nucleotides, the CDR3 is TGTGCCAGCAGCTTGGCCCGGGAGGGGGGCACTGAAGCTTTCTTT. It encodes CASSLAREGGTEAFF.

The table lists this clonotype with many counts. The rearrangement links TRBV3-1 to TRBJ2-2; 7 bases are shared with TRBD2. The CDR3 is 17 amino acids. V was pared by 3 bases and J by 4 bases, with 11 bases of the junction left unmatched. Germline-derived CDR1 and CDR2 are LGHDT and YNNKEL (reference sequence). The CDR3: CASSHPASGIATGELFF. The CDR3, as DNA: TGTGCCAGCAGCCACCCGGCGAGCGGGATCGCCACCGGGGAGCTGTTTTTT.

In its sample, this clonotype was seen many times. J is TRBJ2-7 and V is TRBV2, with 8 positions matching TRBD2. Trimming cost V 3 bases and J 5 bases; bases outside gene matches: 3. CDR1 and CDR2 (germline): SNHLY, FYNNEI. The CDR3 loop spans 13 amino acids. CDR3 loop: CASSEASGHEQYF. Here the CDR3 DNA reads TGTGCCAGCAGTGAGGCTAGCGGGCACGAGCAGTACTTC.

This clonotype was detected only a few times. CDR3 DNA sequence: TGTGCCAGCAGTGAATTTCCGGTCAGCCGGGGCACTGAAGCTTTCTTT. This sequence encodes CASSEFPVSRGTEAFF. The chain joins TRBV25-1 to TRBJ1-1; D is unresolved. CDR1 and CDR2 (germline): MGHDK, SYGVNS. The CDR3 has 16 amino acids. V was clipped by 1 base and J by 4 bases, with 16 bases between them.

This clonotype was observed many times. This rearrangement joins TRBV27 to TRBJ2-1; 11 nucleotides line up with TRBD2. CDR1 MNHEY and CDR2 SMNVEV come from the germline V gene (reference sequence). The CDR3 is 14 amino acids. Unmatched junction bases numbered 4, after V lost 5 bases and J lost 7 bases. CDR3 protein: CASSGASGRNEQFF. The CDR3 nucleotides read TGTGCCAGCAGTGGGGCTAGCGGGAGGAATGAGCAGTTCTTC.

The CDR3 region has the DNA TGTGCCAGCTCACCAGGAAGAGCGGGCCCTAATCAGCCCCAGCATTTT. Translating it yields CASSPGRAGPNQPQHF. The chain employs TRBV18 and TRBJ1-5; the D is unclear. Germline V gene data show CDR1 as KGHSH and CDR2 as LQKENI. This CDR3 region has 16 residues. V was trimmed by 2 bases and J by 4 bases, leaving 15 bases between them.

This clonotype was seen at least ten times. The DNA for the CDR3 is TGCAGTGCTAGTACGGGGACAGTCGACGGCTACACCTTC. This codes for CSASTGTVDGYTF. The rearrangement uses TRBV20-1 and TRBJ1-2; 7 bases align to TRBD1. The germline CDR1 and CDR2 sequences are DFQATT and SNEGSKA (reference sequence). The CDR3 is 13 amino acids. V was pared by 3 bases and J by 8 bases, with 9 bases of the junction left unmatched.

The rearrangement links TRBV20-1 to TRBJ1-5; D is perhaps TRBD1 (6 bases). Trimming shortened V by 0 bases and J by 4 bases, and 16 bases separated the two germline ends. In germline, CDR1 is DFQATT, CDR2 SNEGSKA (reference sequence). The CDR3 is made up of 16 amino acids. CDR3 in DNA: TGCAGTGCTAGAGATCTTTTGGGGACACCTAATCAGCCCCAGCATTTT. It codes for CSARDLLGTPNQPQHF.

This clonotype has more than one count but fewer than ten. The CDR3 protein is CSVAGQPTYEQYF. The CDR3 DNA sequence: TGCAGCGTGGCGGGACAGCCGACCTACGAGCAGTACTTC. This sequence joins TRBV29-1 and TRBJ2-7, with D tentatively TRBD1 (7 bases). Germline-derived CDR1 and CDR2 are SQVTM and ANQGSEA. V was trimmed by 6 bases and J by 2 bases, leaving 14 bases between them. The CDR3 has 13 amino acids.

This clonotype was seen only a few times. The J gene is TRBJ1-4, the V gene TRBV5-1, with D perhaps matching TRBD1 (5 bases). CDR3 length: 17 amino acids. Trimming shortened V by 7 bases and J by 3 bases, and 22 bases separated the two germline ends. Germline V gene sequence: CDR1 SGHRS, CDR2 YFSETQ. The CDR3 DNA sequence: TGCGCCAGCCGAATGGCCCGGGGGGAGTCGGCTAATGAAAAACTGTTTTTT. Amino acids: CASRMARGESANEKLFF.

V is TRBV29-1 and J is TRBJ2-7; 9 bases map to TRBD1. The trim removed 5 bases at V and 4 bases at J, leaving 6 bases unmatched. Germline V gene data show CDR1 as SQVTM and CDR2 as ANQGSEA. The length of the CDR3 is 13 residues. The CDR3 here is CSVHQGQGYEQYF. DNA of the CDR3: TGCAGCGTTCACCAAGGACAGGGGTACGAGCAGTACTTC.

In its sample, this clonotype was seen many times. The gene calls are TRBV3-1 and TRBJ2-1; 7 bases align to TRBD1. This CDR3 comprises 14 residues. Per germline, CDR1 LGHDT and CDR2 YNNKEL (reference sequence). The V segment lost 1 base and the J segment 9 bases; nucleotides outside the gene matches: 6. CDR3 sequence reads: CASSQATGPREQFF. CDR3 DNA sequence: TGTGCCAGCAGCCAAGCGACAGGGCCCCGTGAGCAGTTCTTC.

The chain couples TRBV4-1 to TRBJ2-3; 11 nucleotides agree with TRBD1. CDR3 length equals 17 residues. Trimming at V came to 4 bases and at J to 1 base, leaving 7 bases not matched to a gene. Germline V CDR1 and CDR2: MGHRA, YSYEKL. For the CDR3, the DNA is TGCGCCAGCAGCCTAAGGGACAGGGGGTTCGGCACAGATACGCAGTATTTT. It is translated as CASSLRDRGFGTDTQYF.

In this sample, this clonotype turned up many times. V usage is TRBV6-1 and J usage is TRBJ1-4, with D perhaps TRBD1 (6 bases). The CDR3 runs to 14 residues. Germline V CDR1 and CDR2: MNHNS, SASEGT. The V gene lost 3 bases and the J gene lost 6 bases, with 11 bases spanning the gap. As DNA, the CDR3 is TGTGCCAGCAGTGAGTTGGCAGGGGATGAAAAACTGTTTTTT. Translation gives CASSELAGDEKLFF.

This clonotype has at least ten counts. This rearrangement joins TRBV30 to TRBJ1-3; D uncertain. V dropped 4 bases and J dropped 0 bases, with 10 bases sitting between them. The CDR3 spans 14 residues. CDR1 is GTSNPN and CDR2 is SVGIG in the germline V gene (reference sequence). In DNA form, the CDR3 reads TGTGCCTGGACCCGCGACCTCTCTGGAAACACCATATATTTT. This gives the protein CAWTRDLSGNTIYF.

As regards this clonotype: This could be a read error, since a much larger clone is one nucleotide away. This sequence joins TRBV6-5 and TRBJ2-5; D gene uncertain. V lost 2 bases to trimming and J lost 1 base, with 26 bases between them. Per the germline V gene, CDR1 is MNHEY and CDR2 is SVGAGI. CDR3 length: 20 amino acids. The CDR3 is CASSYEVGSNPWPGQETQYF. The CDR3 bases are TGTGCCAGCAGTTACGAAGTAGGAAGTAACCCGTGGCCAGGCCAAGAGACCCAGTACTTC.

J is TRBJ1-4 and V is TRBV6-5, with D uncertain. The length of the CDR3 is 16 residues. Germline V gives CDR1 MNHEY, CDR2 SVGAGI. Deletions cut 0 bases from V and 0 bases from J, with 8 bases between. The CDR3 here is CASSYSLSATNEKLFF. The DNA of the CDR3 is TGTGCCAGCAGTTACTCTCTGAGCGCAACTAATGAAAAACTGTTTTTT.